This entry features one TCR beta chain sequence. These data are taken from a study of OX40 agonist ivuxolimab in advanced cancers. Trimming at V came to 6 bases and at J to 2 bases, leaving 4 bases not matched to a gene. Germline assignment: CDR1 SGHRS and CDR2 YFSETQ. The CDR3 runs to 14 residues. The method was immunoSEQ multiplex PCR; TCRdb's version includes in-frame clones alone and lacks a portion of them. The repertoire includes around 76,000 clones, around four fifths of them detected once, and approximately 5.3% sits in the top ten. The V call is TRBV5-1, the J call TRBJ2-7; 11 bases are shared with TRBD1. The TCR originated in an adult with an advanced solid tumor such as melanoma, head and neck, liver or kidney cancer. The sequences come from CD4+ or CD8+ T cells sorted from blood, collected in a trial of the OX40 agonist ivuxolimab. In DNA, the CDR3 is TGCGCCAGCACCCCGGGACAGGGGGCCTACGAGCAGTACTTC. Amino acid sequence: CASTPGQGAYEQYF.